This T cell receptor (beta chain) appears in the sequencing data of a study of regulatory dendritic cells for organ transplantation. Using immunoSEQ multiplex PCR, the repertoire was profiled, and TCRdb retains in-frame clones only, with some absent. The table records 25,000 to 35,000 clones, roughly 80% of them present only once. CDR3 length: 14 residues. Trimming shortened V by 2 bases and J by 7 bases, and 9 bases separated the two germline ends. The V gene's germline CDR1 is LGHNA and CDR2 YNFKEQ. Sequenced sample: naive CD4+ T cells from blood. Subset denoted: CD45RA+ naive T cells. V is TRBV4-2 and J is TRBJ1-6; maybe TRBD1 (5 bases). This sequence originates from a human donor in good health. CDR3 in DNA: TGTGCCAGCAGCCAAACAGGTAGCAATTCACCCCTCCACTTT. Translated: CASSQTGSNSPLHF.